Below, 18 T cell receptor beta chains from the same sample are listed, as sequenced in a study of cytomegalovirus exposure and HLA in healthy donors. The data were produced by immunoSEQ multiplex PCR, yet TCRdb's version contains in-frame clones alone and is incomplete. The repertoire holds under 200,000 clones, with approximately 87% as singletons. Sequenced material: PBMCs. These receptors originate from a woman in her twenties or thirties in good health and CMV-seronegative.

The chain carries TRBV7-8 and TRBJ2-5; D perhaps matches TRBD1 (5 bases). Germline CDR1 SGHVS, CDR2 FQNEAQ. This CDR3 contains 17 residues. Trimming took 1 base from V and 2 from J, leaving 17 bases between them. The CDR3 region is CASSLVSWGSVQETQYF. The DNA for the CDR3 is TGTGCCAGCAGCTTAGTCTCCTGGGGCAGCGTACAAGAGACCCAGTACTTC. The variable domain in full, completed from reference TRBV7-8 and TRBJ2-5, reads GAGVSQSPRYKVAKRGQDVALRCDPISGHVSLFWYQQALGQGPEFLTYFQNEAQLDKSGLPSDRFFAERPEGSVSTLKIQRTQQEDSAVYLCASSLVSWGSVQETQYFGPGTRLLVL.

This rearrangement joins TRBV28 to TRBJ2-7; TRBD2 is a possible D gene (6 bases). CDR1 is MDHEN and CDR2 is SYDVKM in the germline V gene. Between the trimmed V and J ends, which lost 3 bases and 0 bases, there was a span of 15 bases. CDR3 length: 16 amino acids. Written as DNA, the CDR3 is TGTGCCAGCAGTTTGACGAGCGGGCAAAGCTCCTACGAGCAGTACTTC. Encoded protein: CASSLTSGQSSYEQYF.

This sequence joins TRBV7-3 and TRBJ2-2, with no clear D. CDR1 SGHTA and CDR2 FQGTGA come from the germline V gene. Trimming took 5 bases from V and 0 from J, leaving 7 bases between them. This CDR3 contains 14 residues. CDR3 protein: CASSPHSNTGELFF. CDR3 coding DNA: TGTGCCAGCAGCCCGCATTCGAACACCGGGGAGCTGTTTTTT. Combining the CDR3 with reference TRBV7-3 and TRBJ2-2 gives the whole variable domain GAGVSQTPSNKVTEKGKYVELRCDPISGHTALYWYRQSLGQGPEFLIYFQGTGAADDSGLPNDRFFAVRPEGSVSTLKIQRTERGDSAVYLCASSPHSNTGELFFGEGSRLTVL.

This clone occurred a few times. The rearrangement joins TRBV7-9 to TRBJ2-7; D is ambiguous. The CDR3 runs to 13 residues. CDR1 is SEHNR, CDR2 FQNEAQ, per germline (reference sequence). The germline V and J ends were trimmed by 5 bases and 6 bases, with 14 bases remaining between them. CDR3 coding DNA: TGTGCCAGCAGCGAGGACGGGCGACGCGAGCAGTACTTC. Its protein is CASSEDGRREQYF.

The rearrangement uses TRBV6-5 and TRBJ2-7; D possibly matches TRBD1 or TRBD2 (5 bases each). The length of the CDR3 is 13 residues. The germline V and J ends were trimmed by 0 bases and 5 bases, with 8 bases remaining between them. Germline CDR1 is MNHEY and CDR2 is SVGAGI. The CDR3 bases are TGTGCCAGCAGTTACTCGGTGGGGGACGAGCAGTACTTC. It translates to CASSYSVGDEQYF.

The sample holds one count of this clone. The chain recombines TRBV27 with TRBJ2-3; 9 nucleotides align to TRBD2. The CDR3 spans 20 residues. The germline V gene has CDR1 MNHEY and CDR2 SMNVEV (reference sequence). V trimming: 1 base; J trimming: 0 bases; junction bases outside the gene matches: 14. CDR3 loop: CASSLWSRLAAPLSTDTQYF. The CDR3 DNA reads TGTGCCAGCAGTTTATGGTCCCGACTAGCGGCCCCACTTAGCACAGATACGCAGTATTTT.

CDR3 in DNA: TGTGCCAGCAGCCATGGGGGTGAGCAGTTCTTC. It is translated as CASSHGGEQFF. The V call is TRBV16, the J call TRBJ2-1, with D perhaps being TRBD1 or TRBD2 (5 bases each). The CDR3 is 11 residues long. Germline CDR1 KGHSY, CDR2 FQNENV. The ends were cut back, 3 bases at V and 9 bases at J, with 6 bases in the middle.

This chain connects TRBV5-1 to TRBJ2-5; maybe TRBD2 (7 bases). This CDR3 region has 17 residues. Trimming removed 2 bases from V and 2 bases from J, with 19 bases in between. Germline assignment: CDR1 SGHRS and CDR2 YFSETQ. The CDR3: CASSLSPIGGVQETQYF. The CDR3 DNA reads TGCGCCAGCAGCTTATCCCCAATAGGGGGGGTGCAAGAGACCCAGTACTTC. Full variable domain (rest looked up from reference TRBV5-1 and TRBJ2-5): KAGVTQTPRYLIKTRGQQVTLSCSPISGHRSVSWYQQTPGQGLQFLFEYFSETQRNKGNFPGRFSGRQFSNSRSEMNVSTLELGDSALYLCASSLSPIGGVQETQYFGPGTRLLVL.

The genes are TRBV28 and TRBJ2-1; D is undetermined. CDR3 size: 15 residues. V was clipped by 2 bases and J by 7 bases, with 15 bases between them. The germline CDR1 and CDR2 sequences are MDHEN and SYDVKM. The CDR3 bases are TGTGCCAGCAGTTTAAGCAGAGATATCTTTAATGAGCAGTTCTTC. Protein product: CASSLSRDIFNEQFF.

In this sample, this clone turned up a few times. The V and J genes are TRBV25-1 and TRBJ1-1; D is ambiguous. The V gene lost 4 bases and the J gene lost 3 bases, with 6 bases spanning the gap. CDR1 MGHDK and CDR2 SYGVNS come from the germline V gene. The CDR3 spans 12 residues. This chain's CDR3 is CASSGAHTEAFF. CDR3 nucleotide sequence: TGTGCCAGCAGTGGAGCTCACACTGAAGCTTTCTTT.

This clone has a single count. This chain joins TRBV5-6 and TRBJ2-7; D might be TRBD1 or TRBD2, each matching 6 bases. This CDR3 comprises 15 residues. Trimming stripped 4 bases from V and 3 bases from J, with 17 bases between. Per the germline V gene, CDR1 is SGHDT and CDR2 is YYEEEE. In nucleotides, the CDR3 is TGTGCCAGCAGCGCCCCGGGGGCGGGTATCTACGAGCAGTACTTC. Translation: CASSAPGAGIYEQYF.

This clone was seen just once. CDR3: CASGQGNTGELFF. The CDR3 nucleotides are TGTGCCAGTGGACAGGGAAACACCGGGGAGCTGTTTTTT. The chain has TRBV7-3 and TRBJ2-2; 8 bases are shared with TRBD1. Germline CDR1 is SGHTA and CDR2 is FQGTGA. V gave up 9 bases and J gave up 2 bases; unmatched junction bases: 2. The CDR3 is 13 residues long.

This clone has just one count. This CDR3 reads CASSLGINQPQHF. The CDR3 nucleotides read TGTGCCAGCAGCTTGGGGATCAATCAGCCCCAGCATTTT. This chain uses TRBV5-6 with TRBJ1-5; D is undetermined. The CDR3 sequence is 13 residues long. Germline CDR1 and CDR2: SGHDT and YYEEEE. The V gene lost 0 bases and the J gene lost 3 bases, with 4 bases spanning the gap.

The chain couples TRBV27 to TRBJ2-6, with TRBD2 matching over 7 bases. The CDR3 consists of 19 residues. J was trimmed by 0 bases and V by 5 bases; bases with no gene match: 13. CDR1 is MNHEY, CDR2 SMNVEV, per germline (reference sequence). CDR3 sequence: CASSALSGDYSSGANVLTF. CDR3 nucleotide sequence: TGTGCCAGCAGTGCCCTATCTGGGGACTATTCCTCTGGGGCCAACGTCCTGACTTTC. Full variable domain (outside the CDR3, taken from reference TRBV27 and TRBJ2-6): EAQVTQNPRYLITVTGKKLTVTCSQNMNHEYMSWYRQDPGLGLRQIYYSMNVEVTDKGDVPEGYKVSRKEKRNFPLILESPSPNQTSLYFCASSALSGDYSSGANVLTFGAGSRLTVL.

The J gene is TRBJ1-2, the V gene TRBV29-1, with D perhaps TRBD1 (5 bases). The CDR3 extends over 14 amino acids. The V end was cut by 2 bases, the J end by 5 bases, with 15 bases between. The germline gives CDR1 SQVTM, CDR2 ANQGSEA. The CDR3 region is CSVESQGSGYGYTF. The CDR3 DNA sequence: TGCAGCGTTGAATCCCAGGGCTCTGGGTATGGCTACACCTTC.

The chain links TRBV18 to TRBJ2-1; D is unresolved. The length of the CDR3 is 16 residues. The V gene lost 1 base and the J gene lost 4 bases, with 14 bases spanning the gap. The germline gives CDR1 KGHSH, CDR2 LQKENI. CDR3 sequence: CASSPLRLSGYNEQFF. CDR3 DNA sequence: TGTGCCAGCTCACCACTCCGATTATCCGGGTACAATGAGCAGTTCTTC. Filled out from reference TRBV18 and TRBJ2-1, the complete variable domain reads NAGVMQNPRHLVRRRGQEARLRCSPMKGHSHVYWYRQLPEEGLKFMVYLQKENIIDESGMPKERFSAEFPKEGPSILRIQQVVRGDSAAYFCASSPLRLSGYNEQFFGPGTRLTVL.

The CDR3 protein is CASSSPSGRVPYEQYF. Here the CDR3 DNA reads TGTGCCAGCTCATCCCCTAGCGGGAGAGTGCCCTACGAGCAGTACTTC. The chain is built from TRBV18 and TRBJ2-7, with 10 bases identical to TRBD2. Trimming cost V 5 bases and J 2 bases; bases outside gene matches: 9. The CDR3 extends over 16 amino acids. The germline CDR1 and CDR2 sequences are KGHSH and LQKENI.

This clone was detected once. This sequence joins TRBV30 and TRBJ2-1; no definite D call. The CDR3 covers 13 residues. The V gene's germline CDR1 is GTSNPN and CDR2 SVGIG (reference sequence). Trimming left V 5 bases short and J 8 bases short, with 16 bases between. The CDR3 loop reads CAWSNSRRDEQFF. DNA for the CDR3: TGTGCCTGGTCGAATTCGCGGCGTGATGAGCAGTTCTTC.